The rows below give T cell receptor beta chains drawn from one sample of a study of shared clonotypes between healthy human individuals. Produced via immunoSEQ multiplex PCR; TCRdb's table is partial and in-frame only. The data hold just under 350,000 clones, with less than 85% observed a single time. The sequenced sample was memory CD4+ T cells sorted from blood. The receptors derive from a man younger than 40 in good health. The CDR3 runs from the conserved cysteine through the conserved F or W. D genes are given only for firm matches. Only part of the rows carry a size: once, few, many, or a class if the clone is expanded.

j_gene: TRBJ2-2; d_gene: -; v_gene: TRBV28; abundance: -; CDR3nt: TGTGCCACCGAGACAGTGAACACCGGGGAGCTGTTTTTT; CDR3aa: CATETVNTGELFF
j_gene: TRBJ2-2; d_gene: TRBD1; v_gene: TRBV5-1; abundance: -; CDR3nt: TGCGCCAGCAGCAGTGGACAGGAAATTACCGGGGAGCTGTTTTTT; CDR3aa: CASSSGQEITGELFF
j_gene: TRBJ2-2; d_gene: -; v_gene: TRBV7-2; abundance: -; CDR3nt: TGTGCCAGCAGTTCAACCACAGCATCGTACGGGGAGCTGTTTTTT; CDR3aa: CASSSTTASYGELFF
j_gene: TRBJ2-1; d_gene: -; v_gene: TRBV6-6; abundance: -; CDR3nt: TGTGCCAGCAGTTACGTCGGGATTCTAAATGAGCAGTTCTTC; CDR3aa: CASSYVGILNEQFF
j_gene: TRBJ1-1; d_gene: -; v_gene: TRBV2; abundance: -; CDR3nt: TGTGCCAGCAGTGAAGAATCGAAGGAAGCTTTCTTT; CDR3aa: CASSEESKEAFF
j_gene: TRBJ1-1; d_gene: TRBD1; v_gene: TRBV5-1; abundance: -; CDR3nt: TGCGCCAGCAGCCCGGACAGGGGAGGGATGAACACTGAAGCTTTCTTT; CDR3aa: CASSPDRGGMNTEAFF
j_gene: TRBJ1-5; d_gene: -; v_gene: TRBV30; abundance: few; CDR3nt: TGTGCCTGGAGTGTAGAGTTTGGGCAGCCCCAGCATTTT; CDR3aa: CAWSVEFGQPQHF
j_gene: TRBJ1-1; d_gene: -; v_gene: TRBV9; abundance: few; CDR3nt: TGTGCCAGCAGCGTAGCAGGTAACGGAGAAGCTTTCTTT; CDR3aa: CASSVAGNGEAFF
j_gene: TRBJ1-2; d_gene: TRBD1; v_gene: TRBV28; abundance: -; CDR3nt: TGTGCCAGCAGTTGGACAGGGAGTGGCTATGGCTACACCTTC; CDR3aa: CASSWTGSGYGYTF
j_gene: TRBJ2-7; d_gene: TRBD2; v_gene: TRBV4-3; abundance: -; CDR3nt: TGCGCCAGCAGCCAAGATCGGGGGGACTCCTACGAGCAGTACTTC; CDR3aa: CASSQDRGDSYEQYF
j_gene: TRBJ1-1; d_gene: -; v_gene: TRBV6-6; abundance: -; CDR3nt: TGTGCCAGCAGTTACGATCCAGGGCGAAACACTGAAGCTTTCTTT; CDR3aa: CASSYDPGRNTEAFF
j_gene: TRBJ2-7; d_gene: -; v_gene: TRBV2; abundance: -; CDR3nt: TGTGCCAGCAGTGAAGCGCATTTTTCCTACGAGCAGTACTTC; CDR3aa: CASSEAHFSYEQYF
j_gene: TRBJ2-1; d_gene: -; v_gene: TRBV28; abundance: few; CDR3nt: TGTGCCAGCAGTTTACTCGGGAATGAGCAGTTCTTC; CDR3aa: CASSLLGNEQFF
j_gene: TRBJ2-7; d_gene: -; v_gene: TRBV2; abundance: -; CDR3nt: TGTGCCAGCAGTCTCGGGGTGCGCGAGCAGTACTTC; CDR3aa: CASSLGVREQYF
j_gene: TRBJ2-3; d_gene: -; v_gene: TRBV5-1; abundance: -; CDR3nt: TGCGCCAGCAGCTTCTTCCCCCGCAGGACTATCACAGATACGCAGTATTTT; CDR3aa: CASSFFPRRTITDTQYF
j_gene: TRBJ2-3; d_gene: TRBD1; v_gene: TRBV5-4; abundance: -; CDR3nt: TGTGCCAGCAGCCCTGGGACAGGGGGCGGCACAGATACGCAGTATTTT; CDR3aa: CASSPGTGGGTDTQYF
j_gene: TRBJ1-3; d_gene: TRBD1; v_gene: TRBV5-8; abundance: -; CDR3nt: TGTGCCAGCAGCACGACAGGGCCGGGAGGAAACACCATATATTTT; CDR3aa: CASSTTGPGGNTIYF
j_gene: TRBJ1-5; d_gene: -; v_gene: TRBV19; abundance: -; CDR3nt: TGTGCCAGTAGGAGAATGACAGGAAGCAATCAGCCCCAGCATTTT; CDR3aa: CASRRMTGSNQPQHF
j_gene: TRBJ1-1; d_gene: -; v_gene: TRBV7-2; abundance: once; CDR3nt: TGTGCCAGCAGCTTACTGGGGGTATCGGTAGCTTTCTTT; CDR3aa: CASSLLGVSVAFF
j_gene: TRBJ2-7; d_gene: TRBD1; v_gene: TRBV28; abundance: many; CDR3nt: TGTGCCAGCCTTCCCTGGGGACAGGGGGTATACGAGCAGTACTTC; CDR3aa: CASLPWGQGVYEQYF
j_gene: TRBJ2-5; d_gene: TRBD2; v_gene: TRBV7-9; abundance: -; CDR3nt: TGTGCCAGCAGCTTAATCGGGAGGGCCGTCGAGACCCAGTACTTC; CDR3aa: CASSLIGRAVETQYF
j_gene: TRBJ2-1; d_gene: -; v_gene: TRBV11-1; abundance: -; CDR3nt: TGTGCCAGCAGCTTCGTTTCGGGGGACACACAGTTCTTC; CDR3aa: CASSFVSGDTQFF
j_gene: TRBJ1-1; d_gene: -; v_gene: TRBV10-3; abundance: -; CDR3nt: TGTGCCATCAGTGAGTCGAGGCGGTTTGGGGCGAACACTGAAGCTTTCTTT; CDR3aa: CAISESRRFGANTEAFF